Sequencing of this T cell receptor beta chain was carried out in a study of response to subunit inactivated influenza vaccine. Study results and caveats: Every seasonal influenza vaccination brings in few new T cells, the authors suggested.

This clonotype was found a few times. Its antigen is currently unknown. In TCRdb, the RT-PCR reads were re-called with MiXCR into one record per CDR3 protein. The sample has under 850,000 distinct CDR3 sequences, about a fifth seen once. This specimen consisted of PBMCs from blood, obtained around 5 days after vaccination. This TCR was recovered from a man aged 45-60 years who received an inactivated influenza vaccine.

CDR3 loop: CSVRGGQLDTQYF. The CDR3 DNA sequence: TGCAGCGTGAGAGGGGGACAGCTAGATACGCAGTATTTT. The rearrangement joins TRBV29-1 to TRBJ2-3; the match to TRBD1 covers 7 bases. V shed 6 bases and J 5 bases; nucleotides not matched to a gene: 8. CDR3 size: 13 residues. In germline, CDR1 is SQVTM, CDR2 ANQGSEA.